This T cell receptor (beta chain) is drawn from a study of blood T cell repertoires in COVID-19. Produced via immunoSEQ multiplex PCR; TCRdb's table is partial and in-frame only. The sample holds roughly 140,000 clones, 75% to 90% seen once. CDR1 and CDR2 from the germline V gene are SNHLY and FYNNEI. V was trimmed by 6 bases and J by 5 bases, leaving 7 bases between them. The CDR3 totals 12 residues. Sequencing was carried out using peripheral blood. The sequence derives from a woman over 75 with acute or convalescent COVID-19. This chain uses TRBV2 with TRBJ2-2, with no clear D. In DNA form, the CDR3 reads TGTGCCAGCAGGCGAGTTACCGGGGAGCTGTTTTTT. The encoded protein is CASRRVTGELFF.